This T cell receptor beta chain comes out of a study of T cell changes during pregnancy in multiple sclerosis. The length of the CDR3 is 14 residues. The ends were cut back, 4 bases at V and 4 bases at J, with 14 bases in the middle. CDR1 is SGHNT, CDR2 YYREEE, per germline (reference sequence). Some clones are missing from TCRdb's copy, which holds only in-frame ones; the method was immunoSEQ multiplex PCR. The table shows 19,000 or so clones, with 88% occurring only once. The receptor was isolated from a female donor in good health, enrolled as a control in a pregnancy study. This specimen consisted of CD4+ T cells from peripheral blood mononuclear cells, obtained in the first trimester of pregnancy. This chain links TRBV5-4 with TRBJ1-1; perhaps TRBD1 as D (5 bases). CDR3 nucleotides: TGTGCCAGCAGCGCGGGAGGGGATCCCACTGAAGCTTTCTTT. Its protein product is CASSAGGDPTEAFF.